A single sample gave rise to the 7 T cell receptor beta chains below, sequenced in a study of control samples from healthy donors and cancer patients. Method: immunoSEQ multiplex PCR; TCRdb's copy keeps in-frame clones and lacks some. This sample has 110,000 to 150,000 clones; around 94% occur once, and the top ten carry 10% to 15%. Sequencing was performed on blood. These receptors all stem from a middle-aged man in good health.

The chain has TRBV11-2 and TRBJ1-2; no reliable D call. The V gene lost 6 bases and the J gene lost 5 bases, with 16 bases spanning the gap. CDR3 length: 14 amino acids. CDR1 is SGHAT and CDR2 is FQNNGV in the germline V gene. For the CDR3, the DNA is TGTGCCAGCAGTTATGACGGGAGGGCTTATGGCTACACCTTC. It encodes CASSYDGRAYGYTF. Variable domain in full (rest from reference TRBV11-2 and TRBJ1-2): EAGVAQSPRYKIIEKRQSVAFWCNPISGHATLYWYQQILGQGPKLLIQFQNNGVVDDSQLPKDRFSAERLKGVDSTLKIQPAKLEDSAVYLCASSYDGRAYGYTFGSGTRLTVV.

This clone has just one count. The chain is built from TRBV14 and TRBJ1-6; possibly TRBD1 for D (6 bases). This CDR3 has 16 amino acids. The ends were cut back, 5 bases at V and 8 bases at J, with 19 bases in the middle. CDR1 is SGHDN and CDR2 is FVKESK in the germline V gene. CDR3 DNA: TGTGCCAGCAGCAAACGGGCAGGGGATTTTTATTCACCCCTCCACTTT. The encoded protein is CASSKRAGDFYSPLHF.

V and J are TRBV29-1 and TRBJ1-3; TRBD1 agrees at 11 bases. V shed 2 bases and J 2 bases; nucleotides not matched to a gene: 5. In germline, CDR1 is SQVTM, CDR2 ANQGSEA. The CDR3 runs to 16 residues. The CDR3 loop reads CSVEIWTGGTGNTIYF. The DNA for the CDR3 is TGCAGCGTTGAAATCTGGACAGGGGGCACTGGAAACACCATATATTTT.

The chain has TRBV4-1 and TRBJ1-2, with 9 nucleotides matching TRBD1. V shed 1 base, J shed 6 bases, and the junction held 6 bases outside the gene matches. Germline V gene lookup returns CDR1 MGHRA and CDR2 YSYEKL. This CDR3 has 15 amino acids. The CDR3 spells CASSQGPGQGNGYTF. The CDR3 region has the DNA TGCGCCAGCAGCCAAGGCCCGGGACAGGGAAATGGCTACACCTTC.

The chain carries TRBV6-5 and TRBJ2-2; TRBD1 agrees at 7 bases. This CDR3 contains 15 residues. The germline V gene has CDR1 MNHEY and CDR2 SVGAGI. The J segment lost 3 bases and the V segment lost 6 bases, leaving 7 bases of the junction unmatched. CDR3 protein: CASRPGQTYTGELFF. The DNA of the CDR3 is TGTGCCAGCAGGCCGGGACAGACTTACACCGGGGAGCTGTTTTTT.

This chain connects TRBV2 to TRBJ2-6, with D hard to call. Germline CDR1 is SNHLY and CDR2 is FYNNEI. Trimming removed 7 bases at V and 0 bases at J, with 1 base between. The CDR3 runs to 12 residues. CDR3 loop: CASNSGANVLTF. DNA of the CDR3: TGTGCCAGCAACTCTGGGGCCAACGTCCTGACTTTC.

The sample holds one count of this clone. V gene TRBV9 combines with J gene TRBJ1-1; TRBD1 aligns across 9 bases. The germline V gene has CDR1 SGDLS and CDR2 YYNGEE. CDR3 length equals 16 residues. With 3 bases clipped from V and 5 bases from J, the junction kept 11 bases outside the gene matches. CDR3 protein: CASSALSRDRETEAFF. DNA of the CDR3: TGTGCCAGCAGCGCCCTTTCCAGGGACAGGGAAACTGAAGCTTTCTTT. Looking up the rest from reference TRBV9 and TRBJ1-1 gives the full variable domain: DSGVTQTPKHLITATGQRVTLRCSPRSGDLSVYWYQQSLDQGLQFLIQYYNGEERAKGNILERFSAQQFPDLHSELNLSSLELGDSALYFCASSALSRDRETEAFFGQGTRLTVV.